Presented here are 24 T cell receptor beta chains from one specimen sequenced in a study of T-cell reconstitution after alpha-beta-depleted transplantation in children. Preparing the TCRbeta library involved the use of unique molecular identifiers. One entry per CDR3 protein, called by TCRdb with MiXCR from the PCR reads. The sample contains approximately 230,000 distinct CDR3 sequences, 20% to 30% of which appear only once. The specimen comprised PBMCs, sampled before TCRalphabeta/CD19-depleted stem cell transplant. These receptors all stem from a girl aged 2-10 years with Fanconi anemia, due to receive a stem cell transplant.

A few counts support this clonotype. The chain is built from TRBV6-1 and TRBJ2-7, with 9 bases that match TRBD2. The V and J ends lost 7 bases and 3 bases, in that order; junction bases with no gene match: 7. CDR1 is MNHNS, CDR2 SASEGT, per germline. The CDR3 runs to 14 residues. CDR3 bases: TGTGCCAGCATGATGCGGGAGGGCTTCTACGAGCAGTACTTC. Protein: CASMMREGFYEQYF.

J is TRBJ1-3 and V is TRBV5-1; tentatively, D is TRBD1 (5 bases). Per germline, CDR1 SGHRS and CDR2 YFSETQ. V lost 0 bases and J 0 bases, leaving 13 bases between the germline ends. The CDR3 is made up of 17 amino acids. CDR3 in amino acids: CASSLAVGAHSGNTIYF. The CDR3 coding sequence is TGCGCCAGCAGCTTGGCCGTTGGGGCCCACTCTGGAAACACCATATATTTT.

This clonotype was found many times. In nucleotides, the CDR3 is TGCAGCGTTGGGTTACTAGTTGGACAGGGGGCGGACGAGCAGTACTTC. Encoded protein: CSVGLLVGQGADEQYF. This chain joins TRBV29-1 and TRBJ2-7; 11 bases line up with TRBD1. Germline CDR1 reads SQVTM; CDR2 reads ANQGSEA. This CDR3 spans 16 amino acids. V was pared by 4 bases and J by 5 bases, with 13 bases of the junction left unmatched.

In nucleotides, the CDR3 is TGCAGCGTTGAGATCGGTCAGGGAGGGAACTATGGCTACACCTTC. Amino acids: CSVEIGQGGNYGYTF. The rearrangement links TRBV29-1 to TRBJ1-2; D may be TRBD1 (5 bases). The CDR3 consists of 15 residues. Germline CDR1 SQVTM, CDR2 ANQGSEA. Trimming removed 3 bases at V and 2 bases at J, with 16 bases between.

The CDR3 DNA follows: TGTGCCATCAGCGGGACTAGCGGGGGGTACACAGATACGCAGTATTTT. It encodes CAISGTSGGYTDTQYF. This rearrangement joins TRBV10-3 to TRBJ2-3; 15 nucleotides align to TRBD2. The J segment lost 2 bases and the V segment lost 6 bases, leaving 3 bases of the junction unmatched. The CDR3 contains 16 residues. Germline V CDR1 and CDR2: ENHRY, SYGVKD.

This clonotype was recorded at least ten times. The chain recombines TRBV7-2 with TRBJ2-2; D call uncertain. The germline V and J ends were trimmed by 0 bases and 5 bases, with 19 bases remaining between them. CDR3 size: 18 residues. The germline gives CDR1 SGHTA, CDR2 FQGNSA. The CDR3 loop is CASSLAATLVATTGELFF. The CDR3 DNA reads as TGTGCCAGCAGCTTAGCGGCAACTTTGGTGGCGACAACCGGGGAGCTGTTTTTT. Looking up the rest from reference TRBV7-2 and TRBJ2-2 gives the full variable domain: GAGVSQSPSNKVTEKGKDVELRCDPISGHTALYWYRQSLGQGLEFLIYFQGNSAPDKSGLPSDRFSAERTGGSVSTLTIQRTQQEDSAVYLCASSLAATLVATTGELFFGEGSRLTVL.

This clonotype appeared a few times. The J gene is TRBJ2-5, the V gene TRBV28, with 13 bases aligning to TRBD2. This CDR3 comprises 16 residues. Looked up from germline, CDR1 is MDHEN and CDR2 is SYDVKM. V trimming: 4 bases; J trimming: 4 bases; junction bases outside the gene matches: 6. The CDR3 DNA reads as TGTGCCAGCAGTTACCACTGGACTAGCGGGGGAGAGACCCAGTACTTC. This translates into CASSYHWTSGGETQYF.

The gene calls are TRBV28 and TRBJ2-3; 7 positions match TRBD2. Germline loops: CDR1 MDHEN, CDR2 SYDVKM. V trimming: 3 bases; J trimming: 8 bases; junction bases outside the gene matches: 8. The CDR3 covers 14 residues. CDR3 coding DNA: TGTGCCAGCAGTTTCGCGGGAGCCCCAGCTACGCAGTATTTT. Translating it yields CASSFAGAPATQYF.

The chain links TRBV28 to TRBJ2-3; no clear D gene. The CDR3 runs to 16 residues. Looked up from germline, CDR1 is MDHEN and CDR2 is SYDVKM. Trimming stripped 2 bases from V and 4 bases from J, with 16 bases between. Written as DNA, the CDR3 is TGTGCCAGCAGTTTACACTCCTTCTATTCGGCAGATACGCAGTATTTT. This codes for CASSLHSFYSADTQYF.

J is TRBJ2-3 and V is TRBV18, with a weak D call TRBD1 (6 bases). Trimming stripped 1 base from V and 6 bases from J, with 11 bases between. This CDR3 spans 14 amino acids. Per the germline V gene, CDR1 is KGHSH and CDR2 is LQKENI. CDR3 coding DNA: TGTGCCAGCTCACCACTGGTGGGGGCGGATACGCAGTATTTT. The encoded protein is CASSPLVGADTQYF.

The V and J genes are TRBV5-1 and TRBJ2-1; D is undetermined. This CDR3 comprises 14 residues. V gave up 4 bases and J gave up 0 bases, with 8 bases separating them. In germline, CDR1 is SGHRS, CDR2 YFSETQ. CDR3 sequence (DNA): TGCGCCAGCAGCCAGGAGAGCTCCTACAATGAGCAGTTCTTC. Protein: CASSQESSYNEQFF.

This clonotype was found many times. The chain uses TRBV10-3 and TRBJ2-1; D is unresolved. The CDR3 totals 13 residues. Trimming took 3 bases from V and 10 from J, leaving 13 bases between them. Looked up from germline, CDR1 is ENHRY and CDR2 is SYGVKD. CDR3 coding DNA: TGTGCCATCAGTGACGACCTAAACCAAGAGCAGTTCTTC. Its translation is CAISDDLNQEQFF.

The chain recombines TRBV18 with TRBJ2-3; 8 bases line up with TRBD2. Per the germline V gene, CDR1 is KGHSH and CDR2 is LQKENI. CDR3 size: 17 residues. Unmatched junction bases numbered 7, after V lost 0 bases and J lost 2 bases. The CDR3 DNA sequence: TGTGCCAGCTCACCACCGGGTGTAGCGGGGATCACAGATACGCAGTATTTT. Its translation: CASSPPGVAGITDTQYF.

In its sample, this clonotype was seen many times. CDR3 DNA: TGTGCCAGCAGTTTATTGACAGGGCGGGTCGAGCAGTACTTC. It encodes CASSLLTGRVEQYF. The rearrangement uses TRBV12-3 or TRBV12-4 and TRBJ2-7; 7 bases are shared with TRBD1. After removal of 2 bases from V and 6 bases from J, the junction contained 7 bases not matched to a gene. CDR3 size: 14 residues.

The gene calls are TRBV7-8 and TRBJ2-7; TRBD2 might be the D (5 bases). The CDR3 spans 14 residues. Germline CDR1 reads SGHVS; CDR2 reads FQNEAQ. Deletions cut 3 bases from V and 3 bases from J, with 12 bases between. This chain's CDR3 is CASSLGEGYYEQYF. As DNA, the CDR3 is TGTGCCAGCAGCTTGGGTGAGGGCTACTACGAGCAGTACTTC.

This clonotype has a handful of counts. The chain's CDR3 is CASSHPTGTTDTQYF. The CDR3 coding sequence is TGTGCCAGCAGCCACCCCACGGGGACCACAGATACGCAGTATTTT. The V and J genes are TRBV4-2 and TRBJ2-3; D might be TRBD1 or TRBD2, each matching 5 bases. The CDR3 runs 15 residues. Germline CDR1 LGHNA, CDR2 YNFKEQ. Between the trimmed V and J ends, which lost 3 bases and 2 bases, there was a span of 12 bases.

This clonotype turned up a few times. The rearrangement links TRBV20-1 to TRBJ2-1; weak D call: TRBD2 (6 bases). There are 13 residues in the CDR3. Germline V gives CDR1 DFQATT, CDR2 SNEGSKA (reference sequence). The V end was cut by 5 bases, the J end by 2 bases, with 10 bases between. The CDR3 spells CSAGGSPYNEQFF. The CDR3 nucleotides are TGCAGTGCTGGAGGGAGTCCCTACAATGAGCAGTTCTTC.

This clonotype has a handful of counts. The J gene is TRBJ2-7, the V gene TRBV20-1, with D tentatively TRBD2 (5 bases). The V end lost 3 bases, the J end lost 2 bases, and 11 bases lay between the germline ends. Germline V CDR1 and CDR2: DFQATT, SNEGSKA (reference sequence). This CDR3 has 13 residues. The CDR3 bases are TGCAGTGCTAGCCCCGGGAACACCTACGAGCAGTACTTC. Its protein product is CSASPGNTYEQYF.

This clonotype was detected ten times or more. For the CDR3, the DNA is TGCAGCGCCAATAAAGACGGCTACGAGCAGTACTTC. Amino acids: CSANKDGYEQYF. The chain combines TRBV29-1 with TRBJ2-7; D uncertain. The V and J ends lost 7 bases and 3 bases respectively, with 13 bases between them. The CDR3 is 12 residues long. In germline, CDR1 is SQVTM, CDR2 ANQGSEA.

The sample holds many counts of this clonotype. The chain carries TRBV10-3 and TRBJ1-6, with D perhaps matching TRBD1 (6 bases). V was pared by 6 bases and J by 8 bases, with 20 bases between. Germline loops: CDR1 ENHRY, CDR2 SYGVKD. The CDR3 covers 16 residues. CDR3 region: CAISAGLRGVDSPLHF. DNA of the CDR3: TGTGCCATCAGCGCAGGGTTAAGGGGGGTGGATTCACCCCTCCACTTT.

The sample holds a few counts of this clonotype. As DNA, the CDR3 is TGTGCCAGCAGTTACTCCCGAGGGACAGGGAGGAGGGCTAACTATGGCTACACCTTC. It encodes CASSYSRGTGRRANYGYTF. The rearrangement uses TRBV6-5 and TRBJ1-2, with TRBD1 matching 9 bases. Trimming at V came to 0 bases and at J to 0 bases, leaving 11 bases not matched to a gene. Germline V gene sequence: CDR1 MNHEY, CDR2 SVGAGI. The CDR3 runs 19 residues.

The gene calls are TRBV20-1 and TRBJ2-3, with D possibly being TRBD2 (5 bases). The germline V and J ends were trimmed by 3 bases and 5 bases, with 12 bases remaining between them. Germline CDR1 and CDR2: DFQATT and SNEGSKA (reference sequence). This CDR3 region has 13 residues. The CDR3 DNA sequence: TGCAGTGCTAGTTTGTCCGGGATAGATACGCAGTATTTT. Translating gives CSASLSGIDTQYF.

This clonotype was seen at least ten times. The CDR3 DNA reads as TGTGCCAGCAGCTTACTAGCGGCGAACACCGGGGAGCTGTTTTTT. Translation: CASSLLAANTGELFF. This chain links TRBV7-8 with TRBJ2-2, with 7 bases that match TRBD2. V shed 2 bases, J shed 0 bases, and the junction held 0 bases outside the gene matches. The CDR3 sequence is 15 residues long. The germline CDR1 and CDR2 sequences are SGHVS and FQNEAQ.

In this sample, this clonotype turned up a few times. The rearrangement joins TRBV24-1 to TRBJ2-2; D is unresolved. V lost 1 base to trimming and J lost 3 bases, with 11 bases between them. The germline V gene encodes CDR1 KGHDR and CDR2 SFDVKD. This CDR3 comprises 16 residues. Here the CDR3 DNA reads TGTGCCACCAGTGATTTCTCCCACGTGGACACCGGGGAGCTGTTTTTT. It translates to CATSDFSHVDTGELFF.